There are a few counts of the clone carrying this TCR beta chain. The sample belongs to a study of T cell repertoires in cytomegalovirus infection. J gave up 7 bases and V 4 bases, and 8 bases lay outside the gene matches. The CDR3 runs to 14 residues. The V gene's germline CDR1 is SGDLS and CDR2 YYNGEE. TCRdb reprocessed the reads with MiXCR, giving one entry per CDR3 protein. Of around 100,000 distinct CDR3 sequences in the sample, approximately 15% were seen once. This TCR derives from a human donor in good health (CMV status not recorded). Some clones in this sample may be carry-over from other donors' samples. The chain has TRBV9 and TRBJ2-1, with TRBD2 matching 7 bases. The sequencing sample was made of PBMCs. The CDR3 is CASSPPGGGNEQFF. CDR3 in DNA: TGTGCCAGCAGCCCACCGGGGGGAGGGAATGAGCAGTTCTTC.